Presented here are 3 T cell receptor beta chains from one specimen sequenced in a study of cytomegalovirus exposure and HLA in healthy donors. Primers included in the PCR were 60 Vbeta and 13 Jbeta primers. Clones were sequenced by immunoSEQ multiplex PCR, and TCRdb holds only the in-frame ones, with some missing. The data show 170,000 or so clones, with around 80% seen just once and 1% held by the top ten. Input material: PBMCs. The receptor set was obtained from a woman in her forties or fifties in good health and CMV-seropositive.

V and J are TRBV25-1 and TRBJ1-1; D is ambiguous. This CDR3 contains 15 residues. Germline V gene sequence: CDR1 MGHDK, CDR2 SYGVNS. V lost 3 bases and J lost 5, with 16 bases in between. For the CDR3, the DNA is TGTGCCAGCAGTGACCCCCGAGGGATCGGAACTGAAGCTTTCTTT. It translates to CASSDPRGIGTEAFF.

This clone was seen a single time. The rearrangement links TRBV28 to TRBJ2-7, with 9 bases fitting TRBD1. The V gene end was trimmed by 5 bases and the J gene end by 3 bases; junction bases not matched to a gene: 11. The V gene's germline CDR1 is MDHEN and CDR2 SYDVKM. The CDR3 is made up of 16 amino acids. CDR3 loop: CASSTPGTGIHYEQYF. In nucleotides, the CDR3 is TGTGCCAGCAGTACCCCCGGGACAGGGATTCACTACGAGCAGTACTTC.

The rearrangement links TRBV25-1 to TRBJ1-5, with D maybe TRBD1 (5 bases). Germline V gives CDR1 MGHDK, CDR2 SYGVNS. Between the trimmed V and J ends, which lost 3 bases and 3 bases, there was a span of 12 bases. The CDR3 has 15 amino acids. In nucleotides, the CDR3 is TGTGCCAGCAGTGACGCGGGACGGGACAATCAGCCCCAGCATTTT. As protein: CASSDAGRDNQPQHF.